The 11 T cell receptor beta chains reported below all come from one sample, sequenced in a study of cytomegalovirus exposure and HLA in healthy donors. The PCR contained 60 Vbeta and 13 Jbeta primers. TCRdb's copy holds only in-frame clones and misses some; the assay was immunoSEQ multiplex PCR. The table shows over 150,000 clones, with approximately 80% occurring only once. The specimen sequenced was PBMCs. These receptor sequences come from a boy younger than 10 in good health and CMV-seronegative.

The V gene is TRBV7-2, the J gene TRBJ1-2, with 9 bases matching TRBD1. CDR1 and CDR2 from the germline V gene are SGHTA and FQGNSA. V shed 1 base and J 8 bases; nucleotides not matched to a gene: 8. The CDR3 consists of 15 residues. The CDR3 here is CASSLDPGQGKGYTF. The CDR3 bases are TGTGCCAGCAGCTTAGATCCGGGACAGGGTAAAGGCTACACCTTC.

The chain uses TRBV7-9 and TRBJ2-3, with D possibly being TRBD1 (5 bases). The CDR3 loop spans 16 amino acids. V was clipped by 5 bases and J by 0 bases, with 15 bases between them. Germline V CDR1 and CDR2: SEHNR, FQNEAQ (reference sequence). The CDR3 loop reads CASSEPVGVSTDTQYF. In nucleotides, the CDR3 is TGTGCCAGCAGCGAACCCGTAGGGGTGAGCACAGATACGCAGTATTTT.

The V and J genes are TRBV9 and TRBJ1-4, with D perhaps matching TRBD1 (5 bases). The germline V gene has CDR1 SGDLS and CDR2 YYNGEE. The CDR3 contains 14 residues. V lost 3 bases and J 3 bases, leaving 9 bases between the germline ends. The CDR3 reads CASSAGGSNEKLFF. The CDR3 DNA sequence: TGTGCCAGCAGCGCGGGGGGATCTAATGAAAAACTGTTTTTT.

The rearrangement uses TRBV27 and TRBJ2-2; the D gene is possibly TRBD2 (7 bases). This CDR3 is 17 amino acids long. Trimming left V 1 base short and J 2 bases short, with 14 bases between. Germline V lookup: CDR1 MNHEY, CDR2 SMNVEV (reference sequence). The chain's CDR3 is CASSLFPAGANTGELFF. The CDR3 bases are TGTGCCAGCAGTTTATTTCCTGCGGGGGCCAACACCGGGGAGCTGTTTTTT.

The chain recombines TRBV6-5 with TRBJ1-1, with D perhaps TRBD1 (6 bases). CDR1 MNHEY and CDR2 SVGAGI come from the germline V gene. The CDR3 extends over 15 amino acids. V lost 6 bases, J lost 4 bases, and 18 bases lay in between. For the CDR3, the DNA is TGTGCCAGCAGCTACGGGGGGGGCGGCGGCACTGAAGCTTTCTTT. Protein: CASSYGGGGGTEAFF.

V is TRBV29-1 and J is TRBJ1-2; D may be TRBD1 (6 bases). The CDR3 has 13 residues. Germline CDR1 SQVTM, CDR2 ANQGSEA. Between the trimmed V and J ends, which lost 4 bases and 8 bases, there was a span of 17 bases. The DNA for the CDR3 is TGCAGCGTTGTGGACAGAACCTATGAGGGCTACACCTTC. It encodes CSVVDRTYEGYTF.

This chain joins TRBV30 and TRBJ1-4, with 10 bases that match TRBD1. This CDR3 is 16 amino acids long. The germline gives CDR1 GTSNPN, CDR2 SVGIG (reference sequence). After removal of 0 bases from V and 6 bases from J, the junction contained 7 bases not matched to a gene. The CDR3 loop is CAWSVRLGTGDEKLFF. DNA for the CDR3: TGTGCCTGGAGTGTGCGCCTCGGGACAGGGGATGAAAAACTGTTTTTT.

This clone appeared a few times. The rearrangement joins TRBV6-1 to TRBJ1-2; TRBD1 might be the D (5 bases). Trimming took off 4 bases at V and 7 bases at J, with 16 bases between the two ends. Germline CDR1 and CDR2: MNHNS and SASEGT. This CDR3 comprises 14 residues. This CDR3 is CASSAGVQGGGYTF. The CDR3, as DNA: TGTGCCAGCAGTGCGGGGGTTCAGGGCGGTGGCTACACCTTC.

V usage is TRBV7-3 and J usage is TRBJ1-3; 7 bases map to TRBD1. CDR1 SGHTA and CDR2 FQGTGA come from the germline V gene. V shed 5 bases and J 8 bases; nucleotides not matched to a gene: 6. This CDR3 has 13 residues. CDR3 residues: CASSKVTGDTIYF. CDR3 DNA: TGTGCCAGCAGCAAAGTAACAGGGGACACCATATATTTT.

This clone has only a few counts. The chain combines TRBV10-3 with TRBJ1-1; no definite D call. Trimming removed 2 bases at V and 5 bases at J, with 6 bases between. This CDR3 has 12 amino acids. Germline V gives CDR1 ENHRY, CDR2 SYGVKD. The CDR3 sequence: CAISETKTEAFF. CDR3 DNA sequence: TGTGCCATCAGTGAGACTAAAACTGAAGCTTTCTTT.

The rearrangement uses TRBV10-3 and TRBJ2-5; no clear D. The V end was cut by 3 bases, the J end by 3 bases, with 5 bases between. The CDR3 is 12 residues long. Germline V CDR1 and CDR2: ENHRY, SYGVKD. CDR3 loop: CAISEIKETQYF. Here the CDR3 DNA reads TGTGCCATCAGTGAAATTAAAGAGACCCAGTACTTC.